Listed below are T cell receptor beta chains from one sample, sequenced in a study of blood T cell repertoires in COVID-19. Repertoires were generated with immunoSEQ multiplex PCR, while TCRdb's copy carries only in-frame clones and drops some. The sample has under 500,000 clones, roughly 90% seen once. The sample comprised peripheral blood. Every receptor here comes from a young woman with acute or convalescent COVID-19. The CDR3 runs from the conserved cysteine through the conserved F or W. Fields, in order: clone size, V gene, D gene, J gene, CDR3 DNA, CDR3 protein. A D gene is named only where the DNA matches it firmly. Where a row states a size, it is once, few, many or the class of an expanded clone; other rows omit it.

NA	TRBV3-1/TRBV3-2	TRBD1	TRBJ2-7	TGTGCCAGCAGCCCTAACCGGGACAGTTTCACCTACGAGCAGTACTTC	CASSPNRDSFTYEQYF
NA	TRBV5-8	NA	TRBJ2-5	TGTGCCAGCAGCCTAGGCCAAACCAGACGCCAAGAGACCCAGTACTTC	CASSLGQTRRQETQYF
NA	TRBV19	NA	TRBJ2-3	TGTGCCAGTAGTATCGGGACACGGAACACAGATACGCAGTATTTT	CASSIGTRNTDTQYF
NA	TRBV2	NA	TRBJ2-5	TGTGCCAGCAGTGTAGAATCGTTCGAGACCCAGTACTTC	CASSVESFETQYF
once	TRBV19	NA	TRBJ2-3	TGTGCCAGTAGTATGACCGGGGATACGCAGTATTTT	CASSMTGDTQYF
NA	TRBV19	TRBD1	TRBJ1-1	TGTGCCAGTAGTCGGACAGGGACCCCTGAAGCTTTCTTT	CASSRTGTPEAFF
NA	TRBV9	TRBD1	TRBJ1-4	TGTGCCAGCAGCGACGGGACAGGGGGCCGAGGAGCAAAACTGTTTTTT	CASSDGTGGRGAKLFF
once	TRBV4-1	NA	TRBJ2-7	TGCGCCAGCAGCCAAGATAAGAATACAAAATACTACGAGCAGTACTTC	CASSQDKNTKYYEQYF
NA	TRBV2	NA	TRBJ1-1	TGTGCCAGCAGCTGGACAGATGAAGCTTTCTTT	CASSWTDEAFF
NA	TRBV7-9	TRBD2	TRBJ2-5	TGTGCCAGCAGTTCCCTAGCGGGGAGGGCAGAGACCCAGTACTTC	CASSSLAGRAETQYF
NA	TRBV30	NA	TRBJ1-1	TGTGTCGTATGGACAATTTTCTCTTTCCGTCCCGAAGCTTTCTTT	CVVWTIFSFRPEAFF
NA	TRBV7-2	NA	TRBJ1-2	TGTGCCAGCAGCTCTACTATAACAGGGCTTTATGGCTACACCTTC	CASSSTITGLYGYTF
NA	TRBV19	TRBD1	TRBJ2-7	TGTGCCAGTAGTATCCGGGGGACAGGGGGCGAGCAGTACTTC	CASSIRGTGGEQYF
NA	TRBV2	NA	TRBJ1-4	TGTGCCAGCAGTGATTCAAAGGGGTTAAACGAAAAACTGTTTTTT	CASSDSKGLNEKLFF
NA	TRBV7-3	NA	TRBJ2-6	TGTGCCAGCAGCTTAACGGCGGGTCCCACTGAGTCGGGGGCCAACGTCCTGACTTTC	CASSLTAGPTESGANVLTF
NA	TRBV4-1	TRBD1	TRBJ2-5	TGCGCCAGCAGTGGACAGGCCGGGGAAGAGACCCAGTACTTC	CASSGQAGEETQYF
NA	TRBV12-5	NA	TRBJ1-4	TGTGCTAGTGGTCGGACGGGGAGTAATGAAAAACTGTTTTTT	CASGRTGSNEKLFF
NA	TRBV5-6	NA	TRBJ2-7	TGTGCCAGCAGCTTTTCAGCGGCCGCGCAGTACTTC	CASSFSAAAQYF
NA	TRBV7-8	NA	TRBJ2-5	TGTGCCAGCAGCTTAGTTCCCCAGGGATGGGAGACCCAGTACTTC	CASSLVPQGWETQYF
NA	TRBV7-3	TRBD2	TRBJ2-1	TGTGCCAGCAGCTCAAAGCGGGGGCGCGAGTTCTTC	CASSSKRGREFF
NA	TRBV19	NA	TRBJ1-1	TGTGCCAGTAGTATACTGTTTGAAGCTTTCTTT	CASSILFEAFF
NA	TRBV14	NA	TRBJ2-2	TGTGCCAGCAGCCAATTTTGGGGGGAGATCGGGGAGCTGTTTTTT	CASSQFWGEIGELFF
NA	TRBV7-9	NA	TRBJ1-1	TGTGCCAGCAGCTTAAGCAGGATTAACACTGAAGCTTTCTTT	CASSLSRINTEAFF
few	TRBV6-5	NA	TRBJ1-1	TGTAACGGCCCCCCGGGCACTGAAGCTTTCTTT	CNGPPGTEAFF
once	TRBV4-1	NA	TRBJ1-2	TGCGCCAGCAGCCAAGAGGCGTCGACACTTAACTATGGCTACACCTTC	CASSQEASTLNYGYTF
NA	TRBV4-1	TRBD2	TRBJ2-3	TGCGCCAGCAGCCAAGAGAGTAGCGGGGGCCTCGGGGGCACAGATACGCAGTATTTT	CASSQESSGGLGGTDTQYF
NA	TRBV30	NA	TRBJ2-5	TGTGCCTGGAGTCGCGGACACGAGGAGACCCAGTACTTC	CAWSRGHEETQYF
NA	TRBV2	TRBD2	TRBJ2-1	TGTGCCAGCAGAAGCGGGGGGGCCTACAATGAGCAGTTCTTC	CASRSGGAYNEQFF
few	TRBV5-6	TRBD1	TRBJ2-7	TGTGCCAGCAGCGCGGACAGGGGTCGTTACGAGCAGTACTTC	CASSADRGRYEQYF
few	TRBV27	NA	TRBJ1-1	TGTGCCAGCAGTTTACTCGGGGGGAGGAACACTGAAGCTTTCTTT	CASSLLGGRNTEAFF
NA	TRBV7-9	NA	TRBJ2-3	TGTGCCAGCAGCTTAGGCGGACTCAGCACAGATACGCAGTATTTT	CASSLGGLSTDTQYF
NA	TRBV6-1	NA	TRBJ1-5	TGTGCCAGCAGTGAGTGGGCAGTCTTAAAGCCCCAGCATTTT	CASSEWAVLKPQHF